The 22 T cell receptor beta chains presented below share a single source sample, sequenced in a study of T cell responses to AZD1222 COVID-19 vaccine. Clones were sequenced by immunoSEQ multiplex PCR, and TCRdb holds only the in-frame ones, with some missing. This table has some 130,000 clones, approximately 95% appearing once. The specimen comprised peripheral blood, sampled 28 days after the second AZD1222 dose. Receptors originate from an adult who received the AZD1222 COVID-19 vaccine.

The chain joins TRBV5-1 to TRBJ1-2, with D possibly matching TRBD1 (6 bases). This CDR3 comprises 15 residues. Germline CDR1 is SGHRS and CDR2 is YFSETQ. Trimming took off 5 bases at V and 2 bases at J, with 16 bases between the two ends. The CDR3 nucleotides are TGCGCCAGCAGGGAAGGACAGAGCCCAAACTATGGCTACACCTTC. Translating it yields CASREGQSPNYGYTF.

V is TRBV6-4 and J is TRBJ2-3; 10 nucleotides agree with TRBD1. With V trimmed by 4 bases and J by 1 base, 2 bases remained unmatched. The CDR3 has 15 residues. Germline V gives CDR1 MRHNA, CDR2 SNTAGT. This chain's CDR3 is CASSAGTGGTDTQYF. The CDR3 region has the DNA TGTGCCAGCAGTGCCGGGACAGGGGGCACAGATACGCAGTATTTT.

This sequence joins TRBV18 and TRBJ1-5, with D perhaps TRBD1 (5 bases). The CDR3 runs to 14 residues. Germline V gene lookup returns CDR1 KGHSH and CDR2 LQKENI. Trimming pared 1 base from V and 6 bases from J, leaving 10 bases between. The chain's CDR3 is CASSPLRGSQPQHF. CDR3 nucleotide sequence: TGTGCCAGCTCACCACTTCGGGGCAGTCAGCCCCAGCATTTT.

The V and J genes are TRBV7-8 and TRBJ2-7; 8 bases are a match to TRBD2. Trimming cost V 5 bases and J 2 bases; bases outside gene matches: 11. The CDR3 spans 16 residues. The germline CDR1 and CDR2 sequences are SGHVS and FQNEAQ. In DNA, the CDR3 is TGTGCCAGCAGCCGCGCTTTGCTAGCGGGTCCCTACGAGCAGTACTTC. This gives the protein CASSRALLAGPYEQYF.

This chain uses TRBV6-1 with TRBJ2-7; D gene uncertain. The CDR3 has 13 residues. CDR1 is MNHNS and CDR2 is SASEGT in the germline V gene. Trimming removed 1 base from V and 9 bases from J, with 13 bases in between. In DNA, the CDR3 is TGTGCCAGCAGTGAAGTCCCCAACGATTGGCAGTACTTC. It encodes CASSEVPNDWQYF.

The V call is TRBV7-8, the J call TRBJ2-5; 10 bases align to TRBD1. With 5 bases clipped from V and 4 bases from J, the junction kept 10 bases outside the gene matches. CDR1 is SGHVS and CDR2 is FQNEAQ in the germline V gene. The CDR3 totals 16 residues. CDR3 region: CASSARPGQGTETQYF. The CDR3 DNA is TGTGCCAGCAGCGCTAGGCCGGGACAGGGGACAGAGACCCAGTACTTC.

V usage is TRBV6-5 and J usage is TRBJ2-1, with 8 nucleotides matching TRBD1. The junction had 7 bases not matched to a gene; V was cut back by 0 bases and J by 9 bases. Germline CDR1 MNHEY, CDR2 SVGAGI. The CDR3 runs to 15 residues. The DNA of the CDR3 is TGTGCCAGCAGTTACTCGTGGGGGCAGGGGGCTGAGCAGTTCTTC. Its protein is CASSYSWGQGAEQFF.

CDR3 sequence reads: CAISAGQGLGYGYTF. In DNA form, the CDR3 reads TGTGCCATCAGTGCGGGACAGGGATTGGGCTATGGCTACACCTTC. The V gene is TRBV10-3, the J gene TRBJ1-2; TRBD1 matches 9 bases. There are 15 residues in the CDR3. The junction had 7 bases not matched to a gene; V was cut back by 4 bases and J by 4 bases. Germline values: CDR1 ENHRY, CDR2 SYGVKD.

J is TRBJ2-5 and V is TRBV28; 9 bases match TRBD1. This CDR3 is built from 16 residues. The germline V gene has CDR1 MDHEN and CDR2 SYDVKM. After removal of 8 bases from V and 3 bases from J, the junction contained 13 bases not matched to a gene. The CDR3 DNA is TGTGCCAGCGAGGCCCCGGGACAGGGTTTTAAAGAGACCCAGTACTTC. Its protein is CASEAPGQGFKETQYF.

V gene TRBV28 combines with J gene TRBJ2-4; 9 positions match TRBD2. Losses at the gene ends were 5 bases for V and 8 bases for J; bases not matched to a gene: 10. The CDR3 extends over 15 amino acids. Germline V gives CDR1 MDHEN, CDR2 SYDVKM. The CDR3 DNA is TGTGCCAGCAGTAGCGGGGGGCGATTAGCGGACATTCAGTACTTC. Translating it yields CASSSGGRLADIQYF.

The V gene is TRBV7-9, the J gene TRBJ2-2; D gene ambiguous. V shed 9 bases and J shed 0 bases, with 11 bases lying between them. The CDR3 runs 14 residues. CDR1 is SEHNR and CDR2 is FQNEAQ in the germline V gene (reference sequence). The CDR3, as DNA: TGTGCCAGATCTCCTTTGCCGAACACCGGGGAGCTGTTTTTT. Its translation is CARSPLPNTGELFF.

The chain links TRBV7-2 to TRBJ2-2; 7 nucleotides line up with TRBD2. The CDR3 spans 16 residues. Germline CDR1 is SGHTA and CDR2 is FQGNSA. V shed 5 bases, J shed 6 bases, and the junction held 12 bases outside the gene matches. This chain's CDR3 is CASSPRLASWAGELFF. For the CDR3, the DNA is TGTGCCAGCAGCCCACGACTAGCCAGTTGGGCCGGGGAGCTGTTTTTT.

The V gene is TRBV28, the J gene TRBJ1-4, with 12 bases matching TRBD1. The CDR3 runs 16 residues. With 6 bases clipped from V and 4 bases from J, the junction kept 6 bases outside the gene matches. Per germline, CDR1 MDHEN and CDR2 SYDVKM. The CDR3 loop reads CASSLGQGAVNEKLFF. CDR3 coding DNA: TGTGCCAGCAGCCTGGGACAGGGGGCCGTTAATGAAAAACTGTTTTTT.

The chain has TRBV5-6 and TRBJ1-5; unclear D gene. Trimming shortened V by 4 bases and J by 4 bases, and 12 bases separated the two germline ends. This CDR3 contains 14 residues. Per the germline V gene, CDR1 is SGHDT and CDR2 is YYEEEE. The chain's CDR3 is CASSVFSQNQPQHF. CDR3 in DNA: TGTGCCAGCAGCGTCTTTTCTCAGAATCAGCCCCAGCATTTT. The entire variable domain, with the rest obtained from reference TRBV5-6 and TRBJ1-5, is as follows: DAGVTQSPTHLIKTRGQQVTLRCSPKSGHDTVSWYQQALGQGPQFIFQYYEEEERQRGNFPDRFSGHQFPNYSSELNVNALLLGDSALYLCASSVFSQNQPQHFGDGTRLSIL.

This clone came up a few times. The chain couples TRBV5-4 to TRBJ1-2; D not resolved. With 2 bases removed from V and 4 bases from J, the gap between germline ends came to 9 bases. CDR1 and CDR2 (germline): SGHNT, YYREEE (reference sequence). The CDR3 loop spans 13 amino acids. CDR3 bases: TGTGCCAGCAGCTTTGAAGACGGCTATGGCTACACCTTC. Its protein product is CASSFEDGYGYTF.

This chain joins TRBV29-1 and TRBJ2-3; D may match TRBD1 or TRBD2 (7 bases each). There are 16 residues in the CDR3. Germline CDR1 is SQVTM and CDR2 is ANQGSEA. Trimming stripped 3 bases from V and 6 bases from J, with 22 bases between. Written as DNA, the CDR3 is TGCAGCGTTGACGCAGGGGGGGGGCGCGGATCCGATACGCAGTATTTT. This translates into CSVDAGGGRGSDTQYF.

Only one count was recorded for this clone. The chain is built from TRBV20-1 and TRBJ2-5, with 8 bases matching TRBD2. Per the germline V gene, CDR1 is DFQATT and CDR2 is SNEGSKA (reference sequence). This CDR3 contains 16 residues. V shed 3 bases, J shed 5 bases, and the junction held 14 bases outside the gene matches. CDR3 nucleotides: TGCAGTGCTAGTAGCGCCGATCTAGCGGGTGGTGAGACCCAGTACTTC. This codes for CSASSADLAGGETQYF.

The chain is built from TRBV27 and TRBJ2-5; 9 bases fit TRBD2. The CDR3 loop spans 16 amino acids. Germline V gene lookup returns CDR1 MNHEY and CDR2 SMNVEV (reference sequence). Trimming took 2 bases from V and 4 from J; bases not matched to a gene: 8. Written as DNA, the CDR3 is TGTGCCAGCAGTTTAGGGTCTAGCGGGGCGCGAGAGACCCAGTACTTC. Translating gives CASSLGSSGARETQYF.

This clone was seen once. V is TRBV3-1 (or the pseudogene TRBV3-2) and J is TRBJ1-1; the D is unclear. Trimming pared 0 bases from V and 11 bases from J, leaving 10 bases between. The CDR3 sequence is 12 residues long. The germline V gene has CDR1 LGHDT and CDR2 YNNKEL (reference sequence). As DNA, the CDR3 is TGTGCCAGCAGCCAAGAGGTCGGGCGTGCTTTCTTT. It is translated as CASSQEVGRAFF.

The V call is TRBV25-1, the J call TRBJ1-1, with D possibly matching TRBD1 (5 bases). The germline V and J ends were trimmed by 4 bases and 11 bases, with 14 bases remaining between them. Germline-derived CDR1 and CDR2 are MGHDK and SYGVNS. This CDR3 is 12 amino acids long. The CDR3 spells CASSVGGTKAFF. For the CDR3, the DNA is TGTGCCAGCAGTGTCGGGGGGACTAAGGCTTTCTTT.

As regards this clone: At the DNA level, this CDR3 is encoded by other sequences in the same sample as well. In DNA, the CDR3 is TGTGCCAGCAGCTTGGGAGGGCTCGAGCAGTACTTC. Its protein product is CASSLGGLEQYF. This chain uses TRBV7-9 with TRBJ2-7, with 7 bases fitting TRBD2. Germline CDR1 and CDR2: SEHNR and FQNEAQ (reference sequence). The CDR3 totals 12 residues. With V trimmed by 3 bases and J by 6 bases, 2 bases remained unmatched. Full variable domain (rest looked up from reference TRBV7-9 and TRBJ2-7): DTGVSQNPRHKITKRGQNVTFRCDPISEHNRLYWYRQTLGQGPEFLTYFQNEAQLEKSRLLSDRFSAERPKGSFSTLEIQRTEQGDSAMYLCASSLGGLEQYFGPGTRLTVT.

This rearrangement joins TRBV29-1 to TRBJ2-6; perhaps D is TRBD1 or TRBD2 (6 bases each). The CDR3 spans 15 residues. V lost 4 bases and J lost 3, with 13 bases in between. Looked up from germline, CDR1 is SQVTM and CDR2 is ANQGSEA. The CDR3 DNA follows: TGCAGCGTTGGGGCAAGGGGGGATGGGGCCAACGTCCTGACTTTC. Translated, it gives CSVGARGDGANVLTF.